This T cell receptor beta chain was documented in a study of blood T cell repertoires in COVID-19. For the study at large: Sites in the United States, Italy and Spain provided acute and convalescent COVID-19 samples. In each case, the material was cDNA or gDNA derived from T cells, B-cell-depleted T cells, or PBMCs.

As processed by the authors: Amplification of reference gene primers was used by the study to estimate nucleated cell counts. The assay was immunoSEQ multiplex PCR, and TCRdb's table has in-frame clones only and misses some. The DNA was the basis for D and trimming; V, J and clone size are from that table. The sample records roughly 96,000 clones, around 80% being singletons. Trimming at V came to 5 bases and at J to 4 bases, leaving 10 bases not matched to a gene. The CDR3 contains 15 residues. Germline CDR1 is MNHNY and CDR2 is SVGAGI (reference sequence). The sequence came from a man between 60 and 70 years old with acute or convalescent COVID-19. Sequences were obtained from peripheral blood. The chain uses TRBV6-6 and TRBJ1-2, with TRBD1 matching over 7 bases. In nucleotides, the CDR3 is TGTGCCAGCAGTATCACAGGTGGGACAGTCTATGGCTACACCTTC. It codes for CASSITGGTVYGYTF.